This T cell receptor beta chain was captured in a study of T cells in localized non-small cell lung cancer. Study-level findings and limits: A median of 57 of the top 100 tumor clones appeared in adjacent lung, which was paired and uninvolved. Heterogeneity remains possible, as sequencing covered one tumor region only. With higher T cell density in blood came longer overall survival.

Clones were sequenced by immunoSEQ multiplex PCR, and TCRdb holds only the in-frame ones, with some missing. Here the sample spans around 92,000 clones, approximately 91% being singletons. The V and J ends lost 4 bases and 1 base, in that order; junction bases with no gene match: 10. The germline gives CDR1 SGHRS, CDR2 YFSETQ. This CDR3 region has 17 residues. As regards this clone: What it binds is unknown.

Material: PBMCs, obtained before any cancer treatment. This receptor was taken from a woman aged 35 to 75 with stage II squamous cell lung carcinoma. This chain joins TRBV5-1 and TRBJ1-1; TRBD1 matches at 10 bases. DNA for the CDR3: TGCGCCAGCAGCCCAACCAGGACAGGGGGTAAGAACACTGAAGCTTTCTTT. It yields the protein CASSPTRTGGKNTEAFF.